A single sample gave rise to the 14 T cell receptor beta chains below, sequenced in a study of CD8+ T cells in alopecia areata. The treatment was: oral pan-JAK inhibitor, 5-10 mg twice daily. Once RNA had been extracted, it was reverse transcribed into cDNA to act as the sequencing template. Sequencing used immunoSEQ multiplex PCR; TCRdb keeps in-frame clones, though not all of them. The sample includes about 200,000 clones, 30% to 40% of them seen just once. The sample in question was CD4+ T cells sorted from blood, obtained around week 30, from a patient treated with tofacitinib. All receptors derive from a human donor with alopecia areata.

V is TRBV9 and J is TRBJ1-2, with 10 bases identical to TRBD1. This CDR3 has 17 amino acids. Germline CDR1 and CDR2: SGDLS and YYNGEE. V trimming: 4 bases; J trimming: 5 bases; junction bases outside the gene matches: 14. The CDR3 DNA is TGTGCCAGCAGCCCCGGACAGGGGGTTAGACACCCTTATGGCTACACCTTC. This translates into CASSPGQGVRHPYGYTF.

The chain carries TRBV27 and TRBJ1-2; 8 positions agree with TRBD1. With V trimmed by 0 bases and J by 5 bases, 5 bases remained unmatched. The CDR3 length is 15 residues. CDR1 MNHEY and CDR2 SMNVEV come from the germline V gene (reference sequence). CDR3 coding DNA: TGTGCCAGCAGTTTATCGGGGACAGGAGGGTATGGCTACACCTTC. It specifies CASSLSGTGGYGYTF.

The CDR3 coding sequence is TGTGCCAGCTCCGGGGGGCTCCAAGAGACCCAGTACTTC. Translating it yields CASSGGLQETQYF. The J gene is TRBJ2-5, the V gene TRBV18; a possible D gene is TRBD2 (7 bases). Trimming left V 6 bases short and J 1 base short, with 9 bases between. The CDR3 consists of 13 residues. Germline V gene lookup returns CDR1 KGHSH and CDR2 LQKENI. Full variable domain (remainder filled in from reference TRBV18 and TRBJ2-5): NAGVMQNPRHLVRRRGQEARLRCSPMKGHSHVYWYRQLPEEGLKFMVYLQKENIIDESGMPKERFSAEFPKEGPSILRIQQVVRGDSAAYFCASSGGLQETQYFGPGTRLLVL.

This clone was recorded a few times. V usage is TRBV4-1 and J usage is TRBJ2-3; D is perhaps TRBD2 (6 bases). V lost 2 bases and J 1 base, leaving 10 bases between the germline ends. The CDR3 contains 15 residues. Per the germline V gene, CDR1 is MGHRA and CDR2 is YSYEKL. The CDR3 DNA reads TGCGCCAGCAGCCAATTACTAGCTCGCACAGATACGCAGTATTTT. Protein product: CASSQLLARTDTQYF.

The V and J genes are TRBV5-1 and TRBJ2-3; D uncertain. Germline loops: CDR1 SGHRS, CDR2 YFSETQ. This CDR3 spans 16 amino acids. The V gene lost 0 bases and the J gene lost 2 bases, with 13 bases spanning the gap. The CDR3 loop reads CASSLGTQRHTDTQYF. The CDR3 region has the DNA TGCGCCAGCAGCTTGGGCACTCAGCGTCACACAGATACGCAGTATTTT.

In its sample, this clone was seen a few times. The CDR3 sequence is CASSLSGVNTEAFF. The DNA for the CDR3 is TGTGCCAGCAGTTTATCGGGCGTTAACACTGAAGCTTTCTTT. This chain links TRBV27 with TRBJ1-1; D not certain. Trimming stripped 0 bases from V and 2 bases from J, with 7 bases between. The CDR3 is made up of 14 amino acids. Germline assignment: CDR1 MNHEY and CDR2 SMNVEV (reference sequence).

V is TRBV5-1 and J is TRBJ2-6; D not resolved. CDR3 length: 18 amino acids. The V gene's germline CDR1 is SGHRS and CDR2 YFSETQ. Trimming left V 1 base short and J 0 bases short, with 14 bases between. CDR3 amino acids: CASSLTVPAFSGANVLTF. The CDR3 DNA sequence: TGCGCCAGCAGCTTGACGGTTCCAGCATTCTCTGGGGCCAACGTCCTGACTTTC.

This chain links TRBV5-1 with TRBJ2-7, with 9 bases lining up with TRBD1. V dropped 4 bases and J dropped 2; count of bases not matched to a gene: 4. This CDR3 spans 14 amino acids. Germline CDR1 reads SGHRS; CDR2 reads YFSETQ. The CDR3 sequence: CASSTGQGPYEQYF. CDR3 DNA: TGCGCCAGCAGCACGGGACAGGGTCCCTACGAGCAGTACTTC.

This CDR3 is CASSQVTGDQPQHF. CDR3 sequence (DNA): TGCGCCAGCAGCCAAGTAACAGGGGATCAGCCCCAGCATTTT. V is TRBV4-1 and J is TRBJ1-5; 7 nucleotides line up with TRBD1. Germline-derived CDR1 and CDR2 are MGHRA and YSYEKL. This CDR3 region has 14 residues. Germline trimming cut 1 base from V and 5 bases from J; bases unmatched to any gene: 2.

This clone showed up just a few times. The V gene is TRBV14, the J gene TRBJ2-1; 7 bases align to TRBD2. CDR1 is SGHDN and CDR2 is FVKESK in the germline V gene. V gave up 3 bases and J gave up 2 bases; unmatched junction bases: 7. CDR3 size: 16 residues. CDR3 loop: CASSQWDYITYNEQFF. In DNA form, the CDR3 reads TGTGCCAGCAGCCAGTGGGACTACATTACCTACAATGAGCAGTTCTTC.

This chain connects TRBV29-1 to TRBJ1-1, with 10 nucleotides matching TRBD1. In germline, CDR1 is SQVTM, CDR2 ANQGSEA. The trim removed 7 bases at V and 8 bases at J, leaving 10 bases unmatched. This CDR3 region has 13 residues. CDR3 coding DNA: TGCAGCGGGTTTACCGGGACAGGGGTGGAAGCTTTCTTT. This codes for CSGFTGTGVEAFF.

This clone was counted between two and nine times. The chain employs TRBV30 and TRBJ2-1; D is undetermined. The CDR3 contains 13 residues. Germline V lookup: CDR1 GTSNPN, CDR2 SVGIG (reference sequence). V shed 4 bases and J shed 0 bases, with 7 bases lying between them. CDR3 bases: TGTGCCTGGATTCGGAACTCCTACAATGAGCAGTTCTTC. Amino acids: CAWIRNSYNEQFF. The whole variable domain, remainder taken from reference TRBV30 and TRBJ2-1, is SQTIHQWPATLVQPVGSPLSLECTVEGTSNPNLYWYRQAAGRGLQLLFYSVGIGQISSEVPQNLSASRPQDRQFILSSKKLLLSDSGFYLCAWIRNSYNEQFFGPGTRLTVL.

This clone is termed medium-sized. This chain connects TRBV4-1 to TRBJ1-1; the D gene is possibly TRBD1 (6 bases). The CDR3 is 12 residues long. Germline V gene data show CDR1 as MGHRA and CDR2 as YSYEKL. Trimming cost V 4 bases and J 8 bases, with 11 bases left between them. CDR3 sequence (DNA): TGCGCCAGCAGCCGACCGGGACAAGAAGCTTTCTTT. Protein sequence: CASSRPGQEAFF.

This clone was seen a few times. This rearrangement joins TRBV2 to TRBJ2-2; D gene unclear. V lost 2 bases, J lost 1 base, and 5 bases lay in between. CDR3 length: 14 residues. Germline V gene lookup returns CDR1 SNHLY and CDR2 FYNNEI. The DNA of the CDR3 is TGTGCCAGCAGTGAACAGTGGAACACCGGGGAGCTGTTTTTT. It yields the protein CASSEQWNTGELFF.